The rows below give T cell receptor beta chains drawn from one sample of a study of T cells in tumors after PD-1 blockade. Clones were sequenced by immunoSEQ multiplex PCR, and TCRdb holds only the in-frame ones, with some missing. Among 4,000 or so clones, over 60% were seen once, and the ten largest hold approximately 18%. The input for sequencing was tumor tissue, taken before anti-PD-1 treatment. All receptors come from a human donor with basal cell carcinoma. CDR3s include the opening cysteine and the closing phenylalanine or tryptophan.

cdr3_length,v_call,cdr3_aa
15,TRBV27,CASSPTMTGLEGYTF
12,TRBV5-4,CASSLGVDGYTF
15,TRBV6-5,CASTLRTGRSHEQYF
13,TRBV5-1,CASRSGGGNTIYF
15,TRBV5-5,CASSLAPGSQETQYF
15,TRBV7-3,CASSPGLANTGELFF
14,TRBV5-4,CASSFGGGAGEQYF
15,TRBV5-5,CASSLYRAEGYGYTF
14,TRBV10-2,CASSEPGVVETQYF
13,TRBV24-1,CATLRRSYNEQFF
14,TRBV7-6,CASSLGQGVDGYTF
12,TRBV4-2,CASSQARDTQYF
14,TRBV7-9,CASSLTGKTYEQYF
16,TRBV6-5,CASSYSGVGNTGELFF
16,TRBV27,CASSSGTSGLDNEQFF
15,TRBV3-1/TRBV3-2,CASSQAGGPTDTQYF
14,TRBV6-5,CASRTLPTSHEQFF
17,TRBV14,CASSQVGRGSYNSPLHF
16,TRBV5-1,CASSLLGQDSGNTIYF
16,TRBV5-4,CASSLTSGGAGNIQYF
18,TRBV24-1,CATSDRAGDRGSPGELFF
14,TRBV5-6,CASSSWTSVNEQYF
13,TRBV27,CASRLTGLGGYTF
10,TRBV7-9,CASAKGEQFF
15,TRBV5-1,CASSLEDRGHDTQYF
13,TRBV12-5,CASGSESTDTQYF
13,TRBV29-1,CSVVRTASYEQYF
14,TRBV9,CASSAESLRGELFF
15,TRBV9,CASSVEAQGSYEQYF
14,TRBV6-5,CASSRDGFGDEQYF
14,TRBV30,CAWREVSGNTEAFF
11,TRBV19,CASSLGYEAFF
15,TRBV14,CASSRDRWYGNTIYF
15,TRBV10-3,CAIQGQGAKNTEAFF
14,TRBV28,CASKSRGYNSPLHF
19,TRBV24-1,CATSDLLGLAGPRRDTQYF
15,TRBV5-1,CASSLVAGGTDTQYF
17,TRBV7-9,CASSSLTGTGYNSPLHF
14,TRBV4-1,CASSHFTSGDEQYF
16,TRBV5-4,CASSPPGLAATDTQYF
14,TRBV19,CASSIGTGGKTQYF
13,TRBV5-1,CASRPGQGHEQYF
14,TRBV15,CATSGSRMGEGRYF
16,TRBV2,CASSEAGKGAGAGAFF
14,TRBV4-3,CASSHNLNTGELFF
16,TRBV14,CASSRGPGQRTDTQYF
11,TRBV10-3,CAIRGNTEAFF